The next 22 T cell receptor beta chains were all read from a single sample in a study of blood T cells in healthy people across ages. A second PCR of about 7 to 12 cycles used a sample-barcoded 5' primer and a J-beta primer mix. In TCRdb, the 5' RACE reads were re-called with MiXCR into one record per CDR3 protein. This table has 270,000 or so distinct CDR3 sequences, less than 30% appearing once. The sample was blood. The receptors shown here come from a woman in her 70s in good health.

V and J are TRBV20-1 and TRBJ2-7; 7 bases align to TRBD2. The V gene's germline CDR1 is DFQATT and CDR2 SNEGSKA (reference sequence). V gave up 6 bases and J gave up 10 bases; unmatched junction bases: 15. The CDR3 has 13 residues. CDR3 in amino acids: CSASPTGEGRQYF. The DNA for the CDR3 is TGCAGTGCATCCCCTACGGGGGAGGGGCGACAGTACTTC.

This clonotype was observed a handful of times. The chain employs TRBV3-1 and TRBJ1-1; D gene uncertain. Germline CDR1 reads LGHDT; CDR2 reads YNNKEL (reference sequence). Trimming left V 1 base short and J 3 bases short, with 18 bases between. The CDR3 consists of 17 residues. The CDR3 loop is CASSQGVVSVSYTEAFF. As DNA, the CDR3 is TGTGCCAGCAGCCAAGGGGTCGTGTCGGTTTCGTACACTGAAGCTTTCTTT.

The CDR3 is CAISWTSGNNEQFF. The CDR3 DNA reads as TGTGCCATCAGTTGGACTAGCGGGAATAATGAGCAGTTCTTC. The chain recombines TRBV10-3 with TRBJ2-1; 12 nucleotides match TRBD2. Germline trimming cut 5 bases from V and 7 bases from J; bases unmatched to any gene: 3. The CDR3 has 14 amino acids. Per germline, CDR1 ENHRY and CDR2 SYGVKD.

This sequence joins TRBV20-1 and TRBJ1-5, with D unclear. The V end was cut by 0 bases, the J end by 5 bases, with 8 bases between. The CDR3 loop spans 13 amino acids. Germline CDR1 and CDR2: DFQATT and SNEGSKA (reference sequence). The CDR3 region has the DNA TGCAGTGCTAGAGATCTAAGGGATCAGCCCCAGCATTTT. Translation: CSARDLRDQPQHF.

J is TRBJ2-1 and V is TRBV28; D perhaps matches TRBD1 (6 bases). The V gene's germline CDR1 is MDHEN and CDR2 SYDVKM. The CDR3 loop spans 15 amino acids. V was cut by 6 bases and J by 4 bases, with 16 bases left in between. CDR3 amino acids: CASRPGDGLYNEQFF. CDR3 in DNA: TGTGCCAGCAGACCAGGGGATGGCCTTTACAATGAGCAGTTCTTC.

V is TRBV12-5 and J is TRBJ2-7; D not resolved. The V gene lost 5 bases and the J gene lost 5 bases, with 7 bases spanning the gap. Germline-derived CDR1 and CDR2 are LGHNT and FRNRAP. CDR3 length: 11 residues. The CDR3 region is CASGLSNEQYF. CDR3 in DNA: TGTGCTAGTGGTCTGTCTAACGAGCAGTACTTC.

The gene calls are TRBV20-1 and TRBJ2-3, with D possibly being TRBD2 (6 bases). This CDR3 is built from 17 residues. The ends were cut back, 5 bases at V and 4 bases at J, with 25 bases in the middle. Germline values: CDR1 DFQATT, CDR2 SNEGSKA (reference sequence). CDR3 protein: CSASPDGGRWRADTQYF. In nucleotides, the CDR3 is TGCAGTGCTTCCCCCGATGGGGGGAGGTGGAGGGCAGATACGCAGTATTTT.

This sequence joins TRBV20-1 and TRBJ1-5; 11 bases match TRBD1. Germline values: CDR1 DFQATT, CDR2 SNEGSKA (reference sequence). The CDR3 loop spans 18 amino acids. V trimming: 1 base; J trimming: 6 bases; junction bases outside the gene matches: 14. The CDR3: CSARVNRRTGGAFQPQHF. The CDR3 bases are TGCAGTGCTAGAGTTAATAGGAGGACAGGGGGCGCCTTTCAGCCCCAGCATTTT.

The V and J genes are TRBV7-9 and TRBJ2-2, with D tentatively TRBD1 (5 bases). V was cut by 3 bases and J by 4 bases, with 9 bases left in between. CDR1 is SEHNR and CDR2 is FQNEAQ in the germline V gene (reference sequence). The CDR3 consists of 14 residues. CDR3 amino acids: CASSFNQGTGELFF. The CDR3 nucleotides read TGTGCCAGCAGCTTCAACCAGGGCACCGGGGAGCTGTTTTTT. Full variable domain (remainder filled in from reference TRBV7-9 and TRBJ2-2): DTGVSQNPRHKITKRGQNVTFRCDPISEHNRLYWYRQTLGQGPEFLTYFQNEAQLEKSRLLSDRFSAERPKGSFSTLEIQRTEQGDSAMYLCASSFNQGTGELFFGEGSRLTVL.

This clonotype was seen more than once but under ten times. A junction boundary mismatches the germline segment, possibly from a read error. The genes are TRBV29-1 and TRBJ2-2; 8 bases match TRBD2. Germline V gene sequence: CDR1 SQVTM, CDR2 ANQGSEA. This CDR3 is 13 amino acids long. CDR3 amino acids: CSVAGVNTGGLFF. The CDR3 region has the DNA TGCAGCGTAGCGGGAGTTAACACCGGGGGGCTGTTTTTT.

The chain joins TRBV4-2 to TRBJ2-3; 12 nucleotides align to TRBD2. V gave up 5 bases and J gave up 5 bases; unmatched junction bases: 17. The CDR3 length is 19 residues. CDR1 is LGHNA and CDR2 is YNFKEQ in the germline V gene. CDR3 bases: TGTGCCAGCAGCGTATCCGGGACTAGCGGGTTCCTCAGTGTAGATACGCAGTATTTT. It translates to CASSVSGTSGFLSVDTQYF.

This clonotype was counted a few times. CDR3 sequence reads: CAISDMGQDWETQYF. The DNA of the CDR3 is TGTGCCATCAGTGATATGGGACAGGATTGGGAGACCCAGTACTTC. The rearrangement links TRBV10-3 to TRBJ2-5; 8 bases match TRBD1. Germline lookup yields CDR1 ENHRY and CDR2 SYGVKD. The V segment lost 3 bases and the J segment 5 bases; nucleotides outside the gene matches: 8. The CDR3 spans 15 residues.

The chain uses TRBV20-1 and TRBJ1-6, with D possibly being TRBD1 (5 bases). CDR3 length: 14 amino acids. V was pared by 3 bases and J by 6 bases, with 12 bases between. The germline V gene has CDR1 DFQATT and CDR2 SNEGSKA (reference sequence). Here the CDR3 DNA reads TGCAGTGCTAGGAGGGGCAGCAGTAATTCACCCCTCCACTTT. Protein sequence: CSARRGSSNSPLHF.

V usage is TRBV11-1 and J usage is TRBJ2-5; D call uncertain. The DNA end lines up better with TRBJ2-1; the J call may be wrong. The length of the CDR3 is 13 residues. The V gene's germline CDR1 is SGHAT and CDR2 FQDESV (reference sequence). This CDR3 is CASSLEPTHEQFF. CDR3 sequence (DNA): TGTGCCAGCAGCTTAGAGCCCACCCATGAGCAGTTCTTC.

The chain uses TRBV7-8 and TRBJ1-2, with a possible D match to TRBD1 (6 bases). V lost 1 base, J lost 4 bases, and 13 bases lay in between. This CDR3 region has 15 residues. The germline gives CDR1 SGHVS, CDR2 FQNEAQ. CDR3 nucleotide sequence: TGTGCCAGCAGCTTAGAGGGCCAGGGGTCCTATGGCTACACCTTC. Its translation: CASSLEGQGSYGYTF.

The chain combines TRBV28 with TRBJ2-7; TRBD2 agrees at 11 bases. The V segment lost 4 bases and the J segment 4 bases; nucleotides outside the gene matches: 12. Looked up from germline, CDR1 is MDHEN and CDR2 is SYDVKM. The CDR3 runs 17 residues. The CDR3 nucleotides read TGTGCCAGCAGTTCCGCCTTCCAAGGGACTAGCGGTTACGAGCAGTACTTC. Translated: CASSSAFQGTSGYEQYF.

This clonotype has more than one count but fewer than ten. The chain carries TRBV3-1 and TRBJ2-1; 12 bases are a match to TRBD2. CDR1 LGHDT and CDR2 YNNKEL come from the germline V gene (reference sequence). V was pared by 1 base and J by 9 bases, with 10 bases of the junction left unmatched. CDR3 length equals 17 residues. Here the CDR3 DNA reads TGTGCCAGCAGCCAAGGGGGGGCACTAGCGGGAGGTGGTGAGCAGTTCTTC. This gives the protein CASSQGGALAGGGEQFF.

The chain is built from TRBV10-3 and TRBJ2-5; the match to TRBD1 covers 9 bases. The DNA end is a closer match to TRBJ2-7, so the J assignment may be wrong. This CDR3 has 17 residues. The germline V gene has CDR1 ENHRY and CDR2 SYGVKD. The CDR3 sequence is CAISEDRSGTGSHEQYF. CDR3 nucleotides: TGTGCCATCAGTGAAGATCGGTCCGGGACAGGGTCCCACGAGCAGTACTTC.

This clonotype has a count of ten or more. The rearrangement uses TRBV29-1 and TRBJ2-5; D may correspond to TRBD1 or TRBD2 (5 bases each). CDR1 and CDR2 (germline): SQVTM, ANQGSEA. The CDR3 length is 12 residues. Between the trimmed V and J ends, which lost 7 bases and 5 bases, there was a span of 14 bases. CDR3 sequence reads: CSGYTGGETQYF. The CDR3 region has the DNA TGCAGCGGGTATACAGGCGGGGAGACCCAGTACTTC.

The CDR3, as DNA: TGTGCCAGCAGCGTGGAGGGGGTTGTGGCAGATACGCAGTATTTT. Amino acids: CASSVEGVVADTQYF. The chain is built from TRBV9 and TRBJ2-3, with D perhaps given as TRBD1 or TRBD2 (6 bases each). Trimming removed 2 bases at V and 4 bases at J, with 14 bases between. The germline V gene encodes CDR1 SGDLS and CDR2 YYNGEE. This CDR3 has 15 amino acids.

The V gene is TRBV6-6, the J gene TRBJ1-2; 11 bases fit TRBD1. This CDR3 is built from 16 residues. The ends lost 5 bases at V and 4 bases at J; junction bases unmatched: 9. Germline values: CDR1 MNHNY, CDR2 SVGAGI (reference sequence). In nucleotides, the CDR3 is TGTGCCAGCAGTCCCCGGGGACAGGGGGATGCCTATGGCTACACCTTC. Translating it yields CASSPRGQGDAYGYTF.

The V gene is TRBV7-9, the J gene TRBJ2-1; TRBD2 matches at 8 bases. V lost 2 bases to trimming and J lost 8 bases; unmatched junction nucleotides: 17. This CDR3 comprises 18 residues. Germline-derived CDR1 and CDR2 are SEHNR and FQNEAQ (reference sequence). This chain's CDR3 is CASSLNSVGREAGYEQFF. The CDR3 coding sequence is TGTGCCAGCAGCTTAAATTCGGTTGGGCGGGAGGCCGGGTATGAGCAGTTCTTC. Full variable domain (missing parts from reference TRBV7-9 and TRBJ2-1): DTGVSQNPRHKITKRGQNVTFRCDPISEHNRLYWYRQTLGQGPEFLTYFQNEAQLEKSRLLSDRFSAERPKGSFSTLEIQRTEQGDSAMYLCASSLNSVGREAGYEQFFGPGTRLTVL.